This T cell receptor (beta chain) originates from a study of cytomegalovirus exposure and HLA in healthy donors. Vbeta (60) and Jbeta (13) primers were used in the PCR. Assay used: immunoSEQ multiplex PCR; TCRdb lists only in-frame clones, some missing. The data contain around 170,000 clones, about 82% of them singletons. V shed 4 bases, J shed 8 bases, and the junction held 7 bases outside the gene matches. The V gene's germline CDR1 is SGDLS and CDR2 YYNGEE. The CDR3 sequence is 15 residues long. Sequences were obtained from PBMCs. The clonotype originates from a woman aged 45-60 years in good health and CMV-seropositive. The chain employs TRBV9 and TRBJ1-4; the match to TRBD1 covers 11 bases. This CDR3 reads CASSPAGTGGEKLFF. CDR3 in DNA: TGTGCCAGCAGCCCTGCCGGGACAGGGGGGGAAAAACTGTTTTTT.